The following is a TCR beta chain sequence with its context. The ends were cut back, 0 bases at V and 5 bases at J, with 14 bases in the middle. Germline V gene data show CDR1 as SGHRS and CDR2 as YFSETQ. CDR3 length: 15 amino acids. Some clones are missing from TCRdb's copy, which holds only in-frame ones; the method was immunoSEQ multiplex PCR. The top ten clones hold approximately 7.9% of a sample with about 110,000 clones, 70% to 85% of them seen once. The data were taken from a study of blood T cell repertoires in COVID-19. The TCR was taken from an elderly woman with active or convalescent COVID-19. What was sequenced was peripheral blood. The chain recombines TRBV5-1 with TRBJ1-2; no clear D gene. CDR3 region: CASSLVRERAYGYTF. As DNA, the CDR3 is TGCGCCAGCAGCTTGGTTCGGGAGAGGGCGTATGGCTACACCTTC.